This T cell receptor (beta chain) was sequenced during a study of T cell responses to AZD1222 COVID-19 vaccine. Study-wide context: Analyses pooled second doses at about 4 or about 12 weeks. Study-wide points: Spike as a whole was targeted by vaccine-associated CD4 TCRs, dominant at 160-218 and 743-854.

Remarks on this clone: The antigen is unknown.

Per the germline V gene, CDR1 is SEHNR and CDR2 is FQNEAQ (reference sequence). The CDR3 is 17 residues long. Trimming cost V 3 bases and J 4 bases, with 20 bases left between them. Libraries were prepared by immunoSEQ multiplex PCR; TCRdb keeps only in-frame clonotypes and omits some of them. Of some 160,000 clones detected, about nine tenths appear once; the ten largest clones hold around 1.5%. Sequenced material: peripheral blood, taken on day 0 of AZD1222 vaccination. The TCR sequence derives from an adult in good health. J is TRBJ2-3 and V is TRBV7-9, with D perhaps TRBD1 or TRBD2 (5 bases each). The CDR3 spells CASSLGEYPSGADTQYF. CDR3 DNA sequence: TGTGCCAGCAGCTTGGGGGAGTACCCTTCCGGGGCAGATACGCAGTATTTT. Using reference TRBV7-9 and TRBJ2-3 for the parts outside the CDR3, the full variable domain is DTGVSQNPRHKITKRGQNVTFRCDPISEHNRLYWYRQTLGQGPEFLTYFQNEAQLEKSRLLSDRFSAERPKGSFSTLEIQRTEQGDSAMYLCASSLGEYPSGADTQYFGPGTRLTVL.